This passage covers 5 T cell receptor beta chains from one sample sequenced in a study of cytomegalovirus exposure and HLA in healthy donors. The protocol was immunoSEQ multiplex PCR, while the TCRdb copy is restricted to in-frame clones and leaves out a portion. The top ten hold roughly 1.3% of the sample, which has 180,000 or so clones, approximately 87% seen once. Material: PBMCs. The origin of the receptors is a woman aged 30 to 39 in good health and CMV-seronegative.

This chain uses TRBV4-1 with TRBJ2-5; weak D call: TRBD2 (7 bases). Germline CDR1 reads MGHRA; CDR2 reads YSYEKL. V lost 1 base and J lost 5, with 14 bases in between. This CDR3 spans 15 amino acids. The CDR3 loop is CASSQGPGEGETQYF. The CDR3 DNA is TGCGCCAGCAGCCAAGGCCCAGGGGAGGGCGAGACCCAGTACTTC.

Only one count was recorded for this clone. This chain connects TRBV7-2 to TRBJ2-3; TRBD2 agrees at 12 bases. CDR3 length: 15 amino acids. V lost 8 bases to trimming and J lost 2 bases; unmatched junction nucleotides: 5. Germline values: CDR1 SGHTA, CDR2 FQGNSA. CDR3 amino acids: CASGASGGATDTQYF. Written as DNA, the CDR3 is TGTGCCAGCGGGGCTAGCGGGGGGGCCACAGATACGCAGTATTTT.

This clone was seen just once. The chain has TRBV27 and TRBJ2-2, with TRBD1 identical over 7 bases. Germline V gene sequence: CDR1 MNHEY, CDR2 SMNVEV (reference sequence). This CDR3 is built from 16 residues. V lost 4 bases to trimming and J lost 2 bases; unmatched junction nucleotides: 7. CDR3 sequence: CASSSGQIFNTGELFF. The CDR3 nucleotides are TGTGCCAGCAGTTCGGGACAGATTTTTAACACCGGGGAGCTGTTTTTT.

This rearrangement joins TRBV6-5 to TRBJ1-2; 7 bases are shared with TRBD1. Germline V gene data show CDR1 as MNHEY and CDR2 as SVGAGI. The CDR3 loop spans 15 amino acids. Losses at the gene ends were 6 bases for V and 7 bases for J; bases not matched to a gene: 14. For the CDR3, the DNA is TGTGCCAGCAGCCCGACCCCGACAGGGTCGGGTGGCTACACCTTC. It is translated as CASSPTPTGSGGYTF.

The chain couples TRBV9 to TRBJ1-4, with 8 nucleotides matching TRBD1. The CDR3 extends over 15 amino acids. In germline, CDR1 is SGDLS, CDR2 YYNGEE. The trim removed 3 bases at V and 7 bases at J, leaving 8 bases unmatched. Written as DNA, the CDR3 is TGTGCCAGCAGCGGCCGACAGGGGATAAGTGAAAAACTGTTTTTT. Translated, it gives CASSGRQGISEKLFF.